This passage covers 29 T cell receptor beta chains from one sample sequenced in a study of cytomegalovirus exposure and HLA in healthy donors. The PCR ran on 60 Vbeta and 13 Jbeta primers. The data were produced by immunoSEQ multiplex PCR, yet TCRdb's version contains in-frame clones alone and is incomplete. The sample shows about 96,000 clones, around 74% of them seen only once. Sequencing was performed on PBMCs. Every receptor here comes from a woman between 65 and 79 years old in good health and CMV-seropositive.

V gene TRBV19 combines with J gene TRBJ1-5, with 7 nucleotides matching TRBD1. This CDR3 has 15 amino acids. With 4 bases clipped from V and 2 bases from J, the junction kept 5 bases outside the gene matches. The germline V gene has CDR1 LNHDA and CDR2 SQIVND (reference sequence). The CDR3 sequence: CASSRHRGGNQPQHF. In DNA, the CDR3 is TGTGCCAGTAGTAGGCACAGGGGTGGCAATCAGCCCCAGCATTTT.

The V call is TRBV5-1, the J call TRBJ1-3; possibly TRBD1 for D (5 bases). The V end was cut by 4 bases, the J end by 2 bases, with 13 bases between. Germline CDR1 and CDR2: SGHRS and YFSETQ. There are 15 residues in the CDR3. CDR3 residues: CASSPGGGAGNTIYF. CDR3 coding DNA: TGCGCCAGCAGCCCTGGTGGGGGGGCTGGAAACACCATATATTTT.

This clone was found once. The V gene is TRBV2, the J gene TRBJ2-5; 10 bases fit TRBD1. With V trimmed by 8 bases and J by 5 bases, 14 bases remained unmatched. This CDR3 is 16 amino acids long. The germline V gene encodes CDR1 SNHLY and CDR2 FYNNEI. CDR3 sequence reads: CASLTTGGGGGETQYF. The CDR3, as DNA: TGTGCCAGCTTGACGACAGGGGGCGGCGGTGGGGAGACCCAGTACTTC.

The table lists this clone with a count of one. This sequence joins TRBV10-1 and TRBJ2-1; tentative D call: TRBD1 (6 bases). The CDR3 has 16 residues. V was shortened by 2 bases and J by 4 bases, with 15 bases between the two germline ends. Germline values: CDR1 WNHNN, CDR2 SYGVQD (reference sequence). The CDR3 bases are TGCGCCAGCAGTGAGGGGGGCGGACAAGAGTACAATGAGCAGTTCTTC. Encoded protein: CASSEGGGQEYNEQFF.

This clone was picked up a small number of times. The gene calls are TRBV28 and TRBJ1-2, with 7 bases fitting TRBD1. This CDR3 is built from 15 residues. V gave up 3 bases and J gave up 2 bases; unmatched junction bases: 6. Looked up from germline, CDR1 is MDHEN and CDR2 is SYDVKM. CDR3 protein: CASSFQGVVNYGYTF. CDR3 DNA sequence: TGTGCCAGCAGTTTTCAGGGGGTCGTAAACTATGGCTACACCTTC.

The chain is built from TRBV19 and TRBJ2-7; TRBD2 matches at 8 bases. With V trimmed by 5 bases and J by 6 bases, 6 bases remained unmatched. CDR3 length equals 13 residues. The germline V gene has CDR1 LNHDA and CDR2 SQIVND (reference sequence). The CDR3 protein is CASSSLGGGEQYF. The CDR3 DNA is TGTGCCAGTAGTTCCCTCGGGGGGGGCGAGCAGTACTTC.

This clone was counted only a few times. Here the CDR3 reads CASSMQGYGYTF. DNA of the CDR3: TGTGCCAGTAGTATGCAGGGCTATGGCTACACCTTC. This chain joins TRBV19 and TRBJ1-2; a possible D gene is TRBD1 (5 bases). CDR3 length equals 12 residues. V was cut by 3 bases and J by 4 bases, with 6 bases left in between. Per germline, CDR1 LNHDA and CDR2 SQIVND (reference sequence).

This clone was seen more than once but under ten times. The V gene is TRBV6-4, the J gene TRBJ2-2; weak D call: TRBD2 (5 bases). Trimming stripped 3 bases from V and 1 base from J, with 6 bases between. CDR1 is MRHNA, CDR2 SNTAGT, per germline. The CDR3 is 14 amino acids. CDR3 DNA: TGTGCCAGCAGTGAAGGACTGAACACCGGGGAGCTGTTTTTT. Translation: CASSEGLNTGELFF.

The CDR3, as DNA: TGTGCCAGCAGCCCCCGGGTCGTTAGCGGCGGATGGGGTAATGAGCAGTTCTTC. Its protein product is CASSPRVVSGGWGNEQFF. This sequence joins TRBV9 and TRBJ2-1; D may be TRBD2 (6 bases). V shed 4 bases and J shed 7 bases, with 27 bases lying between them. The CDR3 extends over 18 amino acids. Germline lookup yields CDR1 SGDLS and CDR2 YYNGEE.

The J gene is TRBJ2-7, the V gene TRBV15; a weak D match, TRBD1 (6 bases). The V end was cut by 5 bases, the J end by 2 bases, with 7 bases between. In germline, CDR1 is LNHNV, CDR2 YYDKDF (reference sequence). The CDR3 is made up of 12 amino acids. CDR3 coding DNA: TGTGCCACCAGCCGGGACACCTACGAGCAGTACTTC. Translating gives CATSRDTYEQYF. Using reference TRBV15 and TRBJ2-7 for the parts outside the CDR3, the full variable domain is DAMVIQNPRYQVTQFGKPVTLSCSQTLNHNVMYWYQQKSSQAPKLLFHYYDKDFNNEADTPDNFQSRRPNTSFCFLDIRSPGLGDTAMYLCATSRDTYEQYFGPGTRLTVT.

The CDR3 DNA is TGTGCCAGCAGGATGCAGGGGCGTCAGCCCCAGCATTTT. Protein product: CASRMQGRQPQHF. The chain combines TRBV28 with TRBJ1-5; tentative D call: TRBD1 (6 bases). The CDR3 is 13 residues long. Germline values: CDR1 MDHEN, CDR2 SYDVKM. V lost 6 bases and J 6 bases, leaving 12 bases between the germline ends.

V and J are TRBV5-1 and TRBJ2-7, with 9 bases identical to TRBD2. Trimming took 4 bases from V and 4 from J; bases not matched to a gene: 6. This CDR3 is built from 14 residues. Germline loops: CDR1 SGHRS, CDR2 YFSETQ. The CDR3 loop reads CASSPGREGYEQYF. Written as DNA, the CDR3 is TGCGCCAGCAGCCCCGGGCGGGAGGGGTACGAGCAGTACTTC.

CDR3 bases: TGTGCCAGCAGACTAGGGGGGGACAGGGGGACACCGTATGAAAAACTGTTTTTT. Its translation: CASRLGGDRGTPYEKLFF. The chain employs TRBV7-9 and TRBJ1-4, with 11 bases lining up with TRBD1. CDR3 length: 18 residues. Per the germline V gene, CDR1 is SEHNR and CDR2 is FQNEAQ (reference sequence). Losses at the gene ends were 6 bases for V and 6 bases for J; bases not matched to a gene: 15.

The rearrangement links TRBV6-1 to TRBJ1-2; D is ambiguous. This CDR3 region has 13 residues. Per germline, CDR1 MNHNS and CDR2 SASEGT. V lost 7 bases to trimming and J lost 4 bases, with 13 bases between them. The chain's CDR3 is CASTSEFGYGYTF. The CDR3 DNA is TGTGCCAGCACTTCGGAGTTCGGCTATGGCTACACCTTC.

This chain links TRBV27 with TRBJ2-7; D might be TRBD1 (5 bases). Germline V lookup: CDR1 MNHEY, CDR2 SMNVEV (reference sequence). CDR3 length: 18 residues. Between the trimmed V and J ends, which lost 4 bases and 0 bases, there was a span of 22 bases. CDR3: CASSSSETAYSLSYEQYF. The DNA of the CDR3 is TGTGCCAGCAGTTCATCCGAGACAGCCTATTCTCTCTCCTACGAGCAGTACTTC.

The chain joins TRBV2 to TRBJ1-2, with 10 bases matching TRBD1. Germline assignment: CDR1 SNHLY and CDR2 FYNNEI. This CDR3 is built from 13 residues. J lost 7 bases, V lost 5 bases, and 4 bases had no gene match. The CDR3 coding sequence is TGTGCCAGCAGTACCGGGACAGGGGCTGGCTACACCTTC. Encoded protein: CASSTGTGAGYTF.

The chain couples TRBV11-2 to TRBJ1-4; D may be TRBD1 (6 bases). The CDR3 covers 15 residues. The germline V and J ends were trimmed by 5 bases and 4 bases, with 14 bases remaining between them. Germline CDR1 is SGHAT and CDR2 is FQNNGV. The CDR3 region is CASSPNTGFNEKLFF. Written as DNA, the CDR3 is TGTGCCAGCAGCCCCAATACAGGGTTTAATGAAAAACTGTTTTTT.

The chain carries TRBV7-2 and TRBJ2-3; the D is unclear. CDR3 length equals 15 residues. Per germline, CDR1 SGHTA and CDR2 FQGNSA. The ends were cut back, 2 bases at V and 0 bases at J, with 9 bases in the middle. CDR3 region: CASSLLRTSTDTQYF. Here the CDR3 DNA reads TGTGCCAGCAGCTTACTAAGAACTAGCACAGATACGCAGTATTTT.

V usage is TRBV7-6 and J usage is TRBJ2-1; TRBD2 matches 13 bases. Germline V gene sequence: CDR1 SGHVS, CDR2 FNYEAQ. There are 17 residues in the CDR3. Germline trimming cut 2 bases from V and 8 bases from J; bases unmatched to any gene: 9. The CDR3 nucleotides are TGTGCCAGCAGCTTACGGGCTGGGACTAGCGGGACCCATGAGCAGTTCTTC. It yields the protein CASSLRAGTSGTHEQFF.

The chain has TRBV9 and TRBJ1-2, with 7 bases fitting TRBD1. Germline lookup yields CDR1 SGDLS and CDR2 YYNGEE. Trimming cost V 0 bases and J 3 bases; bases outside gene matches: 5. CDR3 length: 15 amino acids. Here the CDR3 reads CASSVEEGADYGYTF. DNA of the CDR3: TGTGCCAGCAGCGTAGAGGAGGGGGCCGACTATGGCTACACCTTC.

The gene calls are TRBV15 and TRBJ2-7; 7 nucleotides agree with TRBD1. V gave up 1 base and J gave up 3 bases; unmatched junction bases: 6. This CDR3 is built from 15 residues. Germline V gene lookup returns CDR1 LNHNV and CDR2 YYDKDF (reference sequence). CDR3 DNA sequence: TGTGCCACCAGCAGAGGGGACAGTGGGAGCTACGAGCAGTACTTC. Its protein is CATSRGDSGSYEQYF.

The CDR3 spells CASSSPGAHNEQFF. In DNA, the CDR3 is TGTGCCAGCAGCTCCCCAGGGGCCCACAATGAGCAGTTCTTC. The genes are TRBV7-6 and TRBJ2-1; D is perhaps TRBD1 (6 bases). Germline loops: CDR1 SGHVS, CDR2 FNYEAQ. The CDR3 spans 14 residues. V was clipped by 4 bases and J by 5 bases, with 12 bases between them.

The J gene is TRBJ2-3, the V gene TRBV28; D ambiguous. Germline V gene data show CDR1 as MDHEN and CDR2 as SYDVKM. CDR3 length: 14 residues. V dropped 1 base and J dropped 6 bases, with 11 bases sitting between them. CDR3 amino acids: CASSLSFPGDTQYF. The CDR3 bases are TGTGCCAGCAGTTTATCTTTCCCCGGGGATACGCAGTATTTT.

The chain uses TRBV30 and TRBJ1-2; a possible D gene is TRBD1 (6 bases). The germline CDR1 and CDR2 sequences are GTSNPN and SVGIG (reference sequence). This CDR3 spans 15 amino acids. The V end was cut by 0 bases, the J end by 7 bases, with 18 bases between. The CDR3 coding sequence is TGTGCCTGGAGTGTAGGAACAGGGTCGGGCCGTGGCTACACCTTC. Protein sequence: CAWSVGTGSGRGYTF.

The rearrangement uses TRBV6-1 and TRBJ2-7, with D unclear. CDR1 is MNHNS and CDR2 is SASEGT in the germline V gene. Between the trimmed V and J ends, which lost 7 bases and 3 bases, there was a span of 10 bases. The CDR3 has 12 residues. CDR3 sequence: CASTYRSYEQYF. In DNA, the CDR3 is TGTGCCAGCACGTACCGCAGCTACGAGCAGTACTTC.

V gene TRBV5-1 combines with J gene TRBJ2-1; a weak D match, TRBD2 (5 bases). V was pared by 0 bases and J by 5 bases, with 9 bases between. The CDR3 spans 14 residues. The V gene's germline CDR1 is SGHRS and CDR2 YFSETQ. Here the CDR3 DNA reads TGCGCCAGCAGCTTGGTTGACGGGAACAATGAGCAGTTCTTC. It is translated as CASSLVDGNNEQFF.

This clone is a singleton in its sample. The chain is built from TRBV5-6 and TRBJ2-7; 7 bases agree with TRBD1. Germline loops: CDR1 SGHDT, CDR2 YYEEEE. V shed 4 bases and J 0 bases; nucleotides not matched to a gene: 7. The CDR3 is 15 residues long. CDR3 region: CASSHSGTDSYEQYF. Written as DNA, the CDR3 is TGTGCCAGCAGCCACTCCGGGACAGACTCCTACGAGCAGTACTTC.

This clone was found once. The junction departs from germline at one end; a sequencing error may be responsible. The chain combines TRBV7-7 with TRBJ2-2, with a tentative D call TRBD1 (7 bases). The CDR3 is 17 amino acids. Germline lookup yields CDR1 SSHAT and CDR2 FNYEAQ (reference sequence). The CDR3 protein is CASSLGGGTANTGELFF. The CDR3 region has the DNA TGTGCTAGCAGCTTAGGGGGCGGGACAGCGAACACCGGGGAGCTGTTTTTT.

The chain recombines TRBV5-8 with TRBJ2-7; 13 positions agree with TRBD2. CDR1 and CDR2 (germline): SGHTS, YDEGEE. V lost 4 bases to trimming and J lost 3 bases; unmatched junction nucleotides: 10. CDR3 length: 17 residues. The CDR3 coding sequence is TGTGCCAGCAGCCCCTCCTACTGGACTAGCGGGAGCTACGAGCAGTACTTC. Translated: CASSPSYWTSGSYEQYF.